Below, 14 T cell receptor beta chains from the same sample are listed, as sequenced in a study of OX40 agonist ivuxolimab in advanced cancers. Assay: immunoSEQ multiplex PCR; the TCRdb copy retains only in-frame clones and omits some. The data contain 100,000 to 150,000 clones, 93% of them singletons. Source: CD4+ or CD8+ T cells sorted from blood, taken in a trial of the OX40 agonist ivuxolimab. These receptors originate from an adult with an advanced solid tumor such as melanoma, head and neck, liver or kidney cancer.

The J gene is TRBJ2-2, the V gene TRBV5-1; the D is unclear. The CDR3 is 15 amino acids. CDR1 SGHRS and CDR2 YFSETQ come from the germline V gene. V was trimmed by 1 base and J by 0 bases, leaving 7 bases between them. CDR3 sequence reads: CASSLLGSNTGELFF. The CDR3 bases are TGCGCCAGCAGCTTGTTAGGTTCGAACACCGGGGAGCTGTTTTTT.

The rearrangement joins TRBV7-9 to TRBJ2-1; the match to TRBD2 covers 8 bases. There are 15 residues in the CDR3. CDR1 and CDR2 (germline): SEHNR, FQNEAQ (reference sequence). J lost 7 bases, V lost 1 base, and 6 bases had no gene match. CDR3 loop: CASSLEVAGGNEQFF. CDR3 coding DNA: TGTGCCAGCAGCTTAGAAGTGGCGGGAGGTAATGAGCAGTTCTTC.

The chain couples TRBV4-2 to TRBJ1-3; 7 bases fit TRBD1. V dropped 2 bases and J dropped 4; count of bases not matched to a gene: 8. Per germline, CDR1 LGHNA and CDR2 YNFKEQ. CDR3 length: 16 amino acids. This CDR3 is CASSQTLGTEGNTIYF. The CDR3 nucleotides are TGTGCCAGCAGCCAAACCCTAGGGACAGAAGGAAACACCATATATTTT.

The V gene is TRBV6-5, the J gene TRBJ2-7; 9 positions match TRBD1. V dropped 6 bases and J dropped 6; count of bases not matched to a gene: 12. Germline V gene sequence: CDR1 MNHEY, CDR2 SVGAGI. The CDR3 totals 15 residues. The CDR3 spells CASRRRDRALLEQYF. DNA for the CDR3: TGTGCCAGCAGGCGTCGGGACAGGGCCCTCCTCGAGCAGTACTTC.

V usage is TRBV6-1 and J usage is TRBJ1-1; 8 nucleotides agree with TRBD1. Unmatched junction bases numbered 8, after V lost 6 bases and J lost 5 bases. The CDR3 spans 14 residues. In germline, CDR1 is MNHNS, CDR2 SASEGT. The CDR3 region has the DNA TGTGCCAGCAGCCCTTCGACAGGGGTAACTGAAGCTTTCTTT. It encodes CASSPSTGVTEAFF.

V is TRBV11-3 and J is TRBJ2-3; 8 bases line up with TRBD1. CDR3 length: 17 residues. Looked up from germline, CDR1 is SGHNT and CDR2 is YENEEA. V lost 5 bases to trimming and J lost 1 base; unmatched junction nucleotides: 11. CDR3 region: CASSPPSTGDGTDTQYF. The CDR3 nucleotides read TGTGCCAGCAGCCCACCCTCGACAGGGGATGGCACAGATACGCAGTATTTT.

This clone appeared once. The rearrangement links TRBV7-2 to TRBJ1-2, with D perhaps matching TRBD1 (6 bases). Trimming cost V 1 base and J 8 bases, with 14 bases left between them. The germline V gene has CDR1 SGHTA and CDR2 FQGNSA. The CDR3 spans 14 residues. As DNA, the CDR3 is TGTGCCAGCAGCTTAGGGTTCGGGGGCGGCGGCTACACCTTC. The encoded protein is CASSLGFGGGGYTF.

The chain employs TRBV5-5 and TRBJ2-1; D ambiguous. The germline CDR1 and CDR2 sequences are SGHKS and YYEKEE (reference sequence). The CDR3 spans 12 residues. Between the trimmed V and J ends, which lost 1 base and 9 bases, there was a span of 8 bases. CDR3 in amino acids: CASSLSYAEQFF. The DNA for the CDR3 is TGTGCCAGCAGCTTGTCCTACGCTGAGCAGTTCTTC.

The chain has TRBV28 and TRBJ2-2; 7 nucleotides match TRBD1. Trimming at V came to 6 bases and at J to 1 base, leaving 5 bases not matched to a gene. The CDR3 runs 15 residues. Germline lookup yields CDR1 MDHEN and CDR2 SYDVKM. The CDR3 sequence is CASSTRTGNTGELFF. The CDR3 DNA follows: TGTGCCAGCAGCACCCGGACAGGGAACACCGGGGAGCTGTTTTTT.

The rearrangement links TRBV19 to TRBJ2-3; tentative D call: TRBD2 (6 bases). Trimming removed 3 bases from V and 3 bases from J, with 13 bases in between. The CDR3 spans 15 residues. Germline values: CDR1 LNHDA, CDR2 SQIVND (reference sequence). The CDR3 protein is CASSMRGRWTDTQYF. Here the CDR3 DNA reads TGTGCCAGTAGTATGAGAGGGAGGTGGACAGATACGCAGTATTTT.

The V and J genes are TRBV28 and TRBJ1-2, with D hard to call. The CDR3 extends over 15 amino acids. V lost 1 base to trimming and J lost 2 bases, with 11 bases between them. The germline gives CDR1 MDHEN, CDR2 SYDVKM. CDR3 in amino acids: CASSLLAGTNYGYTF. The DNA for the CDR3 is TGTGCCAGCAGTTTATTGGCCGGCACAAACTATGGCTACACCTTC.

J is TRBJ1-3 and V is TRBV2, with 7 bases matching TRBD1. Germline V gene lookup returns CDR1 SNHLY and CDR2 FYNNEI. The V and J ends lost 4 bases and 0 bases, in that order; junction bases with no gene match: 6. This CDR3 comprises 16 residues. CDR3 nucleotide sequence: TGTGCCAGCAGTGGGACACAGGGGCACTCTGGAAACACCATATATTTT. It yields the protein CASSGTQGHSGNTIYF.

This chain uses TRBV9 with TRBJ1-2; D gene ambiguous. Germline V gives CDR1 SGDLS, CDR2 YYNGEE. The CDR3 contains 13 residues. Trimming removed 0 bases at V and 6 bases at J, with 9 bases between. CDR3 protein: CASSVAPKDGYTF. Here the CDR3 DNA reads TGTGCCAGCAGCGTAGCCCCAAAGGATGGCTACACCTTC.

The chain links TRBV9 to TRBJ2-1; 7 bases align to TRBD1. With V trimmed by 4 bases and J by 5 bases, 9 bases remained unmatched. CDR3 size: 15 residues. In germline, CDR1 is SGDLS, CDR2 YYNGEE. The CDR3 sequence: CASSRQGSSHNEQFF. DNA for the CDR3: TGTGCCAGCAGCCGACAGGGTAGTAGCCACAATGAGCAGTTCTTC.